This is a list of T cell receptor beta chains from one sample in a study of CD8 T cells in ankylosing spondylitis. TCRdb re-called the 5' RACE reads through MiXCR, storing one row per CDR3 protein. Found here are some 250,000 distinct CDR3 sequences, about 10% of them singletons; the top ten hold roughly 6.8%. The sequencing input was blood, either unsorted or a sorted T cell fraction (not recorded which). These receptors originate from a male donor with ankylosing spondylitis or in good health (not recorded which). Each CDR3 is given with its conserved first and last residue. The D gene is left open where the match is weak. Expanded clones are given a class, and other clones once, few, many or no size at all.

clone_size | j_call | v_call | d_call | cdr3_aa | cdr3_nt
many | TRBJ1-1 | TRBV5-1 | NA | CASSLNPNTEAFF | TGCGCCAGCAGCTTGAACCCGAACACTGAAGCTTTCTTT
many | TRBJ1-2 | TRBV12-3/TRBV12-4 | NA | CASTPGGINYGYTF | TGTGCCAGCACTCCAGGCGGGATAAACTATGGCTACACCTTC
many | TRBJ2-6 | TRBV24-1 | NA | CATSGTGPNSGANVLTF | TGTGCCACCAGTGGAACAGGGCCGAACTCTGGGGCCAACGTCCTGACTTTC
many | TRBJ2-2 | TRBV5-1 | TRBD2 | CASSWGGDTGELFF | TGCGCCAGCAGCTGGGGGGGAGACACCGGGGAGCTGTTTTTT
many | TRBJ2-2 | TRBV29-1 | NA | CSSYTLATGELFF | TGCAGCTCCTATACCTTGGCCACCGGGGAGCTGTTTTTT
few | TRBJ2-3 | TRBV10-2 | TRBD2 | CASRPGLAENTDTQYF | TGCGCCAGCAGACCTGGACTAGCGGAAAACACAGATACGCAGTATTTT
few | TRBJ2-3 | TRBV7-9 | NA | CASSFYPQGTQYF | TGTGCCAGCAGCTTCTACCCTCAAGGGACGCAGTATTTT
many | TRBJ2-2 | TRBV20-1 | NA | CSAREGGASGELFF | TGCAGTGCTAGAGAAGGGGGAGCCTCCGGGGAGCTGTTTTTT
many | TRBJ2-5 | TRBV4-1 | NA | CASSQVYETQYF | TGCGCCAGCAGCCAAGTGTACGAGACCCAGTACTTC
many | TRBJ1-6 | TRBV11-2 | NA | CASSLRGSYNSPLHF | TGTGCCAGCAGCTTACGAGGTTCCTATAATTCACCCCTCCACTTT
NA | TRBJ2-7 | TRBV2 | TRBD2 | CASSDGGSYEQYF | TGTGCCAGCAGTGATGGCGGGAGCTACGAGCAGTACTTC
many | TRBJ2-6 | TRBV29-1 | NA | CSVEIGRTNVLTF | TGCAGCGTTGAAATCGGCCGGACCAACGTCCTGACTTTC
few | TRBJ1-2 | TRBV12-3/TRBV12-4 | NA | CASSFGETYYGYTF | TGTGCCAGCAGTTTCGGAGAAACTTACTATGGCTACACCTTC
many | TRBJ2-1 | TRBV12-3/TRBV12-4 | NA | CASSQATTYNEQFF | TGTGCCAGCAGCCAAGCAACCACCTACAATGAGCAGTTCTTC
many | TRBJ2-7 | TRBV6-1 | NA | CASSQSWSYEQYF | TGTGCCAGCAGCCAGTCTTGGTCCTACGAGCAGTACTTC
NA | TRBJ2-7 | TRBV7-9 | NA | CASSSRDFTYEQYF | TGTGCCAGCAGCTCACGGGACTTTACCTACGAGCAGTACTTC
many | TRBJ2-3 | TRBV3-1 | TRBD2 | CASSPVGSGVDTQYF | TGTGCCAGCAGCCCCGTTGGTAGCGGGGTAGATACGCAGTATTTT
many | TRBJ2-5 | TRBV5-1 | NA | CASSPTGQETQYF | TGCGCCAGCAGCCCGACGGGTCAAGAGACCCAGTACTTC
many | TRBJ2-2 | TRBV29-1 | NA | CSVGREANTGELFF | TGCAGCGTTGGTAGAGAGGCGAACACCGGGGAGCTGTTTTTT
NA | TRBJ2-1 | TRBV5-1 | TRBD2 | CASSLDLAGGGDEQFF | TGCGCCAGCAGCTTAGACCTAGCGGGAGGAGGGGATGAGCAGTTCTTC
few | TRBJ1-5 | TRBV6-2/TRBV6-3 | TRBD1 | CASSTPTGGAVRYSNQPQHF | TGTGCCAGCAGTACGCCAACAGGGGGCGCGGTGCGATATAGCAATCAGCCCCAGCATTTT
few | TRBJ1-5 | TRBV27 | NA | CASRPKGERTGQPQHF | TGTGCCAGCAGACCTAAGGGGGAACGTACGGGGCAGCCCCAGCATTTT
many | TRBJ2-3 | TRBV5-1 | NA | CASSFLSGGTDTQYF | TGCGCCAGCAGCTTTTTATCCGGGGGCACAGATACGCAGTATTTT
many | TRBJ2-7 | TRBV20-1 | NA | CSASRALPSSYEQYF | TGCAGTGCTAGTCGGGCCCTCCCAAGCTCCTACGAGCAGTACTTC
many | TRBJ2-7 | TRBV12-3/TRBV12-4 | NA | CASSLGGHPYEQYF | TGTGCCAGCAGTTTGGGGGGACACCCCTACGAGCAGTACTTC
NA | TRBJ2-7 | TRBV2 | NA | CASRAGYEQYF | TGTGCCAGCAGGGCGGGTTACGAGCAGTACTTC
few | TRBJ2-3 | TRBV3-1 | TRBD1 | CASSGRTGGIDTQYF | TGTGCCAGCAGCGGGCGGACAGGGGGCATAGATACGCAGTATTTT
many | TRBJ2-1 | TRBV20-1 | TRBD2 | CSAEPGTSGYNEQFF | TGCAGTGCCGAACCCGGGACTAGCGGATACAATGAGCAGTTCTTC
few | TRBJ2-5 | TRBV4-2 | NA | CASSRGQRDWREAQYF | TGTGCCAGCAGCCGGGGACAGCGGGACTGGAGAGAGGCCCAGTACTTC
many | TRBJ2-1 | TRBV7-2 | NA | CASRTQGSSYNEQFF | TGTGCCAGCAGGACCCAGGGGAGCTCCTACAATGAGCAGTTCTTC
few | TRBJ2-5 | TRBV20-1 | NA | CSAEPRTGYLETQYF | TGCAGTGCCGAACCCAGAACAGGGTATCTGGAGACCCAGTACTTC
NA | TRBJ2-2 | TRBV25-1 | TRBD1 | CASSDKPEPGTAYTGELFF | TGTGCCAGCAGTGATAAACCCGAGCCGGGGACAGCGTACACCGGGGAGCTGTTTTTT
NA | TRBJ2-7 | TRBV9 | NA | CASSVALQGPYEQYF | TGTGCCAGCAGCGTAGCTCTACAGGGTCCCTACGAGCAGTACTTC
many | TRBJ2-5 | TRBV5-1 | TRBD2 | CASSLGQRGPSRRETQYF | TGCGCCAGCAGCTTGGGGCAGCGGGGCCCATCGAGGCGCGAGACCCAGTACTTC
many | TRBJ2-1 | TRBV15 | NA | CATSRDLAFSYNEQFF | TGTGCCACCAGCAGAGATCTCGCCTTCTCCTACAATGAGCAGTTCTTC
NA | TRBJ1-2 | TRBV28 | NA | CASSSRTGIGLGYTF | TGTGCCAGCAGTTCCCGGACGGGTATCGGGCTCGGCTACACCTTC
NA | TRBJ2-3 | TRBV10-2 | NA | CASSDLTTTDTQYF | TGCGCCAGCAGTGACCTGACAACCACAGATACGCAGTATTTT
many | TRBJ1-5 | TRBV5-1 | NA | CASSPLPTGGSNQPQHF | TGCGCCAGCAGCCCCCTACCAACAGGTGGTAGCAATCAGCCCCAGCATTTT
NA | TRBJ2-5 | TRBV3-1 | NA | CASSQGLAKETQYF | TGTGCCAGCAGCCAAGGACTCGCAAAGGAGACCCAGTACTTC
many | TRBJ2-1 | TRBV10-2 | TRBD2 | CASKLAGEDNEQFF | TGCGCCAGCAAACTAGCGGGAGAGGACAATGAGCAGTTCTTC
many | TRBJ2-7 | TRBV27 | NA | CASSKKAHYEQYF | TGTGCCAGCAGTAAAAAAGCCCACTACGAGCAGTACTTC
many | TRBJ2-3 | TRBV5-1 | TRBD1 | CASRAGTASTDTQYF | TGCGCCAGCAGAGCCGGGACAGCGAGCACAGATACGCAGTATTTT
many | TRBJ2-7 | TRBV20-1 | NA | CSARDPQGPLYEQYF | TGCAGTGCTAGAGATCCGCAGGGTCCCCTCTACGAGCAGTACTTC
NA | TRBJ2-1 | TRBV5-1 | TRBD2 | CASSRTGTTSGRSEQFF | TGCGCCAGCAGCCGGACAGGGACGACTAGCGGGAGGTCTGAGCAGTTCTTC
few | TRBJ1-1 | TRBV23-1 | NA | CASSQWVDTEAFF | TGCGCCAGCAGTCAATGGGTGGACACTGAAGCTTTCTTT
many | TRBJ2-3 | TRBV7-2 | NA | CASSFDNTDTQYF | TGTGCCAGCAGCTTCGACAACACAGATACGCAGTATTTT
many | TRBJ2-1 | TRBV7-6 | TRBD2 | CASSLALLAGGPNEQFF | TGTGCCAGCAGCTTAGCTCTGCTAGCGGGAGGGCCCAATGAGCAGTTCTTC
NA | TRBJ1-2 | TRBV6-1 | TRBD1 | CASSPGQGAESGYTF | TGTGCCAGCAGTCCGGGACAGGGGGCGGAGAGTGGCTACACCTTC
many | TRBJ2-1 | TRBV10-3 | TRBD2 | CATRPSGGGHNEQFF | TGTGCCACGCGTCCTAGCGGGGGGGGGCACAATGAGCAGTTCTTC
few | TRBJ2-1 | TRBV5-1 | NA | CASSPGSHGEQFF | TGCGCCAGCAGCCCGGGGTCTCATGGCGAGCAGTTCTTC
many | TRBJ1-2 | TRBV5-1 | NA | CASSLAVDNYGYTF | TGCGCCAGCAGCTTGGCCGTGGACAACTATGGCTACACCTTC
NA | TRBJ2-2 | TRBV5-1 | NA | CTSRPTNTGELFF | TGCACCAGCAGGCCAACTAACACCGGGGAGCTGTTTTTT
many | TRBJ2-1 | TRBV5-1 | TRBD2 | CASSLAPPGGLGDEQFF | TGCGCCAGCAGCTTGGCCCCGCCGGGGGGGCTGGGCGATGAGCAGTTCTTC
many | TRBJ2-1 | TRBV7-2 | TRBD2 | CASSLGLLAGGPSKGKQFF | TGTGCCAGCAGCTTAGGCCTCCTAGCGGGAGGGCCGTCTAAGGGAAAGCAGTTCTTC
NA | TRBJ2-1 | TRBV3-1 | NA | CASSQDPQGWGNEQFF | TGTGCCAGCAGCCAAGATCCCCAGGGGTGGGGAAATGAGCAGTTCTTC
few | TRBJ2-1 | TRBV19 | NA | CASSKPEEPQYNEQFF | TGTGCCAGTAGTAAACCCGAGGAACCACAATACAATGAGCAGTTCTTC
many | TRBJ2-2 | TRBV5-1 | NA | CASSEGANTGELFF | TGCGCCAGCAGCGAAGGGGCTAACACCGGGGAGCTGTTTTTT